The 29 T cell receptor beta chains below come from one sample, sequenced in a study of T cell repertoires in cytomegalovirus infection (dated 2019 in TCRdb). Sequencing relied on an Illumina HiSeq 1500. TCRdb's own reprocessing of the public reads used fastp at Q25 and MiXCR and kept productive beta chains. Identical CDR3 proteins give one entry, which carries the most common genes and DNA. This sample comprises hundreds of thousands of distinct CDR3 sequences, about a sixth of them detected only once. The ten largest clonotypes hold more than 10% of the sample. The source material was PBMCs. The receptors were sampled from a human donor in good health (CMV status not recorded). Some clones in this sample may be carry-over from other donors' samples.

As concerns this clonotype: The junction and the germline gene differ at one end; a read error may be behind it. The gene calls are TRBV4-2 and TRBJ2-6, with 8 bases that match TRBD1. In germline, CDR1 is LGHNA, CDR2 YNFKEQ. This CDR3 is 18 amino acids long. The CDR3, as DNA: TGTGCCAACAGCCAAGAGGACAGGGCTTCCTCTGGGGCCAACGTCCTGACTTTC. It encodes CANSQEDRASSGANVLTF.

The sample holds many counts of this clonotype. CDR3 in DNA: TGTGCCAGCAGCTTACTGCTTGAAGCTTTCTTT. Residues: CASSLLLEAFF. The rearrangement joins TRBV7-9 to TRBJ1-1; D gene ambiguous. There are 11 residues in the CDR3. Trimming pared 2 bases from V and 7 bases from J, leaving 5 bases between. Germline V lookup: CDR1 SEHNR, CDR2 FQNEAQ (reference sequence). Drawing the rest from reference TRBV7-9 and TRBJ1-1, the complete variable domain is DTGVSQNPRHKITKRGQNVTFRCDPISEHNRLYWYRQTLGQGPEFLTYFQNEAQLEKSRLLSDRFSAERPKGSFSTLEIQRTEQGDSAMYLCASSLLLEAFFGQGTRLTVV.

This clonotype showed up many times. CDR3 sequence: CASTQTTYNEQFF. The CDR3 DNA reads as TGTGCCAGCACCCAGACTACCTACAATGAGCAGTTCTTC. The chain joins TRBV7-2 to TRBJ2-1, with D maybe TRBD2 (5 bases). The ends were cut back, 7 bases at V and 2 bases at J, with 9 bases in the middle. The CDR3 is made up of 13 amino acids. CDR1 and CDR2 from the germline V gene are SGHTA and FQGNSA.

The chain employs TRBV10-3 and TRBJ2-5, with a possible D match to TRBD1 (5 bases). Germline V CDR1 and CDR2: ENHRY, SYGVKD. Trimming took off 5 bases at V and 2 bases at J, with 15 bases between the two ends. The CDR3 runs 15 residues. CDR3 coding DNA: TGTGCCATCAGTTCGCAGCTTGGGGCACAAGAGACCCAGTACTTC. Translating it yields CAISSQLGAQETQYF.

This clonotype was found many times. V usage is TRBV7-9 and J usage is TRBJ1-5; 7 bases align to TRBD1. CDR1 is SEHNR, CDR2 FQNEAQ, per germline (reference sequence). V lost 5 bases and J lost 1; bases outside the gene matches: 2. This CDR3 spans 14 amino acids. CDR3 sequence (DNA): TGTGCCAGCAGCCGACAGGGAAGCAATCAGCCCCAGCATTTT. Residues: CASSRQGSNQPQHF.

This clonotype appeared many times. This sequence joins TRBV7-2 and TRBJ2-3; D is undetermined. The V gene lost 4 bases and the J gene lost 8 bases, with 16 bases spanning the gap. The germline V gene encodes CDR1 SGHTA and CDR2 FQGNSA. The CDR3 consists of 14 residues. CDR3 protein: CASSSHNWSRTQYF. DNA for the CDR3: TGTGCCAGCAGCTCCCACAACTGGTCCCGTACGCAGTATTTT.

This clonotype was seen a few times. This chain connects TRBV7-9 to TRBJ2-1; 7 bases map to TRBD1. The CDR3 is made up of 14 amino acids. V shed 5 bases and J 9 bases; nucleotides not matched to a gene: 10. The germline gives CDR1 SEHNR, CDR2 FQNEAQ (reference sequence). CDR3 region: CASSEQGFLSEQFF. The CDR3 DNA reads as TGTGCCAGCAGCGAACAGGGGTTTCTCAGTGAGCAGTTCTTC. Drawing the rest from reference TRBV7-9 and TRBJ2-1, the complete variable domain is DTGVSQNPRHKITKRGQNVTFRCDPISEHNRLYWYRQTLGQGPEFLTYFQNEAQLEKSRLLSDRFSAERPKGSFSTLEIQRTEQGDSAMYLCASSEQGFLSEQFFGPGTRLTVL.

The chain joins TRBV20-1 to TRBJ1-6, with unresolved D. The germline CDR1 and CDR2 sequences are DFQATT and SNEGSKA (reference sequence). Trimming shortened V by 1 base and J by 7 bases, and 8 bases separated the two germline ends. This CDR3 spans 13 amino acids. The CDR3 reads CSARVSVNSPLHF. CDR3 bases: TGCAGTGCTAGAGTGTCAGTCAATTCACCCCTCCACTTT.

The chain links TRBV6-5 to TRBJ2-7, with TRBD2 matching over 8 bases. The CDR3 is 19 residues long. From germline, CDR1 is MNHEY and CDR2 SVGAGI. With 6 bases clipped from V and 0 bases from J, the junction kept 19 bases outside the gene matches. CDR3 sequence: CASSPSSFIAGHTSYEQYF. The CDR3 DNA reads TGTGCCAGCAGCCCCAGTTCCTTCATAGCGGGGCACACCTCCTACGAGCAGTACTTC.

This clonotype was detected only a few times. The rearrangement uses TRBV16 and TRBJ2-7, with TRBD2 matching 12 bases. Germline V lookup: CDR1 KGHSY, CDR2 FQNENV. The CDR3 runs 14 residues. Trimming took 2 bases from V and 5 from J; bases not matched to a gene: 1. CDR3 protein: CASSQRLAGDEQYF. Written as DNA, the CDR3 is TGTGCCAGCAGCCAAAGACTAGCGGGGGACGAGCAGTACTTC.

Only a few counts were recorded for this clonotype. CDR3 in DNA: TGTGCCAGCAGCATTCATACTAGGGGTCAGCCCCAGCATTTT. This gives the protein CASSIHTRGQPQHF. The rearrangement joins TRBV12-3 or TRBV12-4 to TRBJ1-5, with a weak D call TRBD1 (5 bases). V was cut by 6 bases and J by 6 bases, with 15 bases left in between. The CDR3 sequence is 14 residues long.

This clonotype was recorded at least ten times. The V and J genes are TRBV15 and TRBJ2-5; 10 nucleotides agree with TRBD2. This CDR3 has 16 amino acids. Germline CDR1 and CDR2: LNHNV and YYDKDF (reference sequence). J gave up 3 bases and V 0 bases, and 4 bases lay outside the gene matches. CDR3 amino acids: CATSRDGTSGKETQYF. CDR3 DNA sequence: TGTGCCACCAGCAGAGATGGAACTAGCGGGAAAGAGACCCAGTACTTC.

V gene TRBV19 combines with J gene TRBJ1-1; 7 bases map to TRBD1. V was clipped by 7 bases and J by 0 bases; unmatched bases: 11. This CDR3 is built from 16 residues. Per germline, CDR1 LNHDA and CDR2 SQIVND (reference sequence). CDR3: CASTPLGTEMNTEAFF. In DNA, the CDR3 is TGTGCCAGTACCCCACTGGGGACAGAGATGAACACTGAAGCTTTCTTT. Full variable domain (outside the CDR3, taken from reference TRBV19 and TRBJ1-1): DGGITQSPKYLFRKEGQNVTLSCEQNLNHDAMYWYRQDPGQGLRLIYYSQIVNDFQKGDIAEGYSVSREKKESFPLTVTSAQKNPTAFYLCASTPLGTEMNTEAFFGQGTRLTVV.

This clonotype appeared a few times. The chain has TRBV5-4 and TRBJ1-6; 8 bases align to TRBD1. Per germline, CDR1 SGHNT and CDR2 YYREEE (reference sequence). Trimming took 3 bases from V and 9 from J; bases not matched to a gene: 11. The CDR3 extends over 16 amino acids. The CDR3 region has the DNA TGTGCCAGCAGCTCAGGGACAGGAATGGAAGGTTCACCCCTCCACTTT. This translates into CASSSGTGMEGSPLHF.

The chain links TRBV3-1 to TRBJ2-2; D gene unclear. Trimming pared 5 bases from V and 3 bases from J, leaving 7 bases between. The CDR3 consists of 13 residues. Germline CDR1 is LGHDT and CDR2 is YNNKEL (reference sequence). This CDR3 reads CASSVTDTGELFF. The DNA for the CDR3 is TGTGCCAGCAGCGTGACGGACACCGGGGAGCTGTTTTTT.

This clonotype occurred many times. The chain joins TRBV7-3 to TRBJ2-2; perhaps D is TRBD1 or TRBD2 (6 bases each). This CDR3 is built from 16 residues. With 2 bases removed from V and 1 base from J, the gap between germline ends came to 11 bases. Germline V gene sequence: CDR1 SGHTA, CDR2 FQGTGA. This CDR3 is CASSLFGGLNTGELFF. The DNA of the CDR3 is TGTGCCAGCAGCTTATTCGGGGGCCTGAACACCGGGGAGCTGTTTTTT.

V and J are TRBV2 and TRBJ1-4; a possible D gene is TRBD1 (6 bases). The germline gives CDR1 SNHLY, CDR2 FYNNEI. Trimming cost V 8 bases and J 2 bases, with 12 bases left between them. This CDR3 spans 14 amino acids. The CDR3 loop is CASGTGSTNEKLFF. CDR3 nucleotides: TGTGCCAGCGGAACAGGGTCGACTAATGAAAAACTGTTTTTT.

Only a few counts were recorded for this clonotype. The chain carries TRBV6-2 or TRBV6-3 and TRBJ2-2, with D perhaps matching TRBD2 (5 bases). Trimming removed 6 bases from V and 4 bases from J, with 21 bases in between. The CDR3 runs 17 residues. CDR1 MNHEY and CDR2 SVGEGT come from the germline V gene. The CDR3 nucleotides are TGTGCCAGCAGCCTCCACCCGCGAGGGCCGGGCACCGGGGAGCTGTTTTTT. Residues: CASSLHPRGPGTGELFF.

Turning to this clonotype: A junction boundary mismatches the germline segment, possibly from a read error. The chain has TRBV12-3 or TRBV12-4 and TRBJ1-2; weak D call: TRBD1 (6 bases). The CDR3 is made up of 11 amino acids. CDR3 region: CASSLTQGIAF. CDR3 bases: TGTGCCAGCAGTTTAACACAGGGAATTGCCTTC.

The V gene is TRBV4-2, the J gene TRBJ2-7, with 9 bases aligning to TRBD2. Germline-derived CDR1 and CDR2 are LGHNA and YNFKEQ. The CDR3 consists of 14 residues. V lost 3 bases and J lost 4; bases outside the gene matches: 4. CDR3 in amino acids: CASSHVGLAYEQYF. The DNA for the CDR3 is TGTGCCAGCAGCCACGTTGGACTAGCGTACGAGCAGTACTTC.

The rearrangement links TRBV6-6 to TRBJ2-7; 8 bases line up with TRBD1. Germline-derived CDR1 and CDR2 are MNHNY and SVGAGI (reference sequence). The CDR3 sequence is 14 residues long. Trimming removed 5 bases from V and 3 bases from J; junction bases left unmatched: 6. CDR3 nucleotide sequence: TGTGCCAGCAGTGACAGGGGTCCACACTACGAGCAGTACTTC. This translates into CASSDRGPHYEQYF.

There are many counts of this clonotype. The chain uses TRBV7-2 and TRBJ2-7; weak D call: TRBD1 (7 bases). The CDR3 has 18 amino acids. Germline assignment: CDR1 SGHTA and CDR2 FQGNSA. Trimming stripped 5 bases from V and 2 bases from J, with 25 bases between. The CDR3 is CASSPRDSLLPPAYEQYF. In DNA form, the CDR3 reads TGTGCCAGCAGCCCGCGGGACAGTTTGTTACCGCCAGCCTACGAGCAGTACTTC. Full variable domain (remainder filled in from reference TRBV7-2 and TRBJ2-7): GAGVSQSPSNKVTEKGKDVELRCDPISGHTALYWYRQSLGQGLEFLIYFQGNSAPDKSGLPSDRFSAERTGGSVSTLTIQRTQQEDSAVYLCASSPRDSLLPPAYEQYFGPGTRLTVT.

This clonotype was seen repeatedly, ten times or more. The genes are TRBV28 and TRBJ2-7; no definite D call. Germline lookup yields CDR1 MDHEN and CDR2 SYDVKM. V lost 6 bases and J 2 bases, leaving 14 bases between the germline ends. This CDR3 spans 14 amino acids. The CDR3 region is CASSIPEIAYEQYF. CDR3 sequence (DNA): TGTGCCAGCAGCATCCCAGAAATTGCCTACGAGCAGTACTTC.

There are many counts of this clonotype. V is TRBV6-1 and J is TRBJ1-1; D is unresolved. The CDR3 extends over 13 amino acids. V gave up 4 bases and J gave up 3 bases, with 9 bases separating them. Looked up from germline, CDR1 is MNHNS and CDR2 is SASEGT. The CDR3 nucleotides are TGTGCCAGCAGTGTTGAGGGTTACACTGAAGCTTTCTTT. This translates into CASSVEGYTEAFF.

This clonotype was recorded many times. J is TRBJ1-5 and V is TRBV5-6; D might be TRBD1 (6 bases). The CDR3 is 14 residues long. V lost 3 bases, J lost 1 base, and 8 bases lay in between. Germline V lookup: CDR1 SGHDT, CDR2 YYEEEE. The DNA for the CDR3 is TGTGCCAGCAGCTCGGACAGAAGCAATCAGCCCCAGCATTTT. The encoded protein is CASSSDRSNQPQHF.

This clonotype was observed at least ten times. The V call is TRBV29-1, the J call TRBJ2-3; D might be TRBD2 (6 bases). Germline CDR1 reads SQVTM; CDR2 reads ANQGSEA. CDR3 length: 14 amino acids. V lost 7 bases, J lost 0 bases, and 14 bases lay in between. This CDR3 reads CSATGVRSTDTQYF. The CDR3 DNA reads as TGCAGCGCCACGGGAGTTAGGAGCACAGATACGCAGTATTTT.

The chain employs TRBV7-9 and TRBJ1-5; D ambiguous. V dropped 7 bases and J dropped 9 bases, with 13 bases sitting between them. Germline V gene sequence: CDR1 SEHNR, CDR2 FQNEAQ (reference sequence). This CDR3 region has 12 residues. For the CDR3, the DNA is TGTGCCAGCACCGTGGATTGGGGGCCCCAGCATTTT. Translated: CASTVDWGPQHF.

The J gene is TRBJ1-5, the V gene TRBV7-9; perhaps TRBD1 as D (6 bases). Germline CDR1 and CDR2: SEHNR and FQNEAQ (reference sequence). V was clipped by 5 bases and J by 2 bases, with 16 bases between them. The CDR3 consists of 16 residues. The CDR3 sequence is CASSRDGGLGNQPQHF. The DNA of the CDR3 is TGTGCCAGCAGCCGGGACGGGGGGCTAGGCAATCAGCCCCAGCATTTT.

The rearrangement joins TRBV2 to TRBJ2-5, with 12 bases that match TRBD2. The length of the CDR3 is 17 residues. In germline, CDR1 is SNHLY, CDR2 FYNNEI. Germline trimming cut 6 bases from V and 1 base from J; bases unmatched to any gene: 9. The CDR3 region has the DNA TGTGCCAGCAGGGACTCCACTAGCGGGGGGTTCCAAGAGACCCAGTACTTC. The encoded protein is CASRDSTSGGFQETQYF.